This T cell receptor (beta chain) is from a study of cytomegalovirus exposure and HLA in healthy donors. The PCR contained 60 Vbeta and 13 Jbeta primers. TCRdb's table, derived via immunoSEQ multiplex PCR, lists solely in-frame clones and lacks some. The sample yields more than 110,000 clones, 75% to 85% seen once. This clone was seen once. The germline CDR1 and CDR2 sequences are GTSNPN and SVGIG (reference sequence). This CDR3 region has 13 residues. V was cut by 0 bases and J by 1 base, with 6 bases left in between. This rearrangement joins TRBV30 to TRBJ1-1; D gene uncertain. The sequencing sample was made of PBMCs. This receptor was identified in a female donor in good health and CMV-seronegative. In DNA form, the CDR3 reads TGTGCCTGGAGTGTAGTCAGGAACACTGAAGCTTTCTTT. Protein sequence: CAWSVVRNTEAFF.